This T cell receptor (beta chain) derives from a study of T cell responses to AZD1222 COVID-19 vaccine. TCRdb keeps only in-frame clones here, not all; method: immunoSEQ multiplex PCR. The sample yields roughly 15,000 clones, 65% to 80% seen once. The starting material was peripheral blood, obtained 28 days after the second AZD1222 dose. This sequence was found in an adult who received the AZD1222 COVID-19 vaccine.

CDR3 protein: CASSQQADSFPIEQYF. The CDR3 coding sequence is TGCGCCAGCAGCCAACAAGCGGACAGTTTTCCGATAGAGCAGTACTTC. The chain joins TRBV4-1 to TRBJ2-7; D perhaps matches TRBD1 (6 bases). Trimming removed 2 bases at V and 7 bases at J, with 21 bases between. The germline V gene encodes CDR1 MGHRA and CDR2 YSYEKL. The CDR3 contains 16 residues.